These 7 T cell receptor beta chains originate from one sample sequenced in a study of early T cells in non-severe SARS-CoV-2 infection. In TCRdb, the 5' RACE reads were re-called with MiXCR into one record per CDR3 protein. The sample consists of 45,000 to 75,000 distinct CDR3 sequences, approximately 5.6% of them appearing once. Sequencing was done on a sample of whole blood. These receptors originate from an adult who was a healthcare worker with PCR-confirmed SARS-CoV-2 infection or an uninfected control (not recorded which).

This clonotype appeared many times. This rearrangement joins TRBV6-7 to TRBJ1-4; D might be TRBD1 (5 bases). TRBV6-7 is filed as an ORF, its function uncertain. V shed 5 bases and J shed 4 bases, with 29 bases lying between them. This CDR3 region has 20 residues. CDR3 DNA: TGTGCCAGCAGTCGAAGAGGGGACCCGGGGCGCCGTCTTAATAATGAAAAACTGTTTTTT. It is translated as CASSRRGDPGRRLNNEKLFF.

This clonotype was recorded many times. The J gene is TRBJ1-1, the V gene TRBV5-1; D is uncertain. The CDR3 runs 15 residues. CDR1 and CDR2 (germline): SGHRS, YFSETQ. The germline V and J ends were trimmed by 0 bases and 2 bases, with 11 bases remaining between them. This chain's CDR3 is CASSLGSGLNTEAFF. CDR3 sequence (DNA): TGCGCCAGCAGCTTGGGGTCGGGGTTAAACACTGAAGCTTTCTTT.

In this sample, this clonotype turned up many times. The V call is TRBV11-2, the J call TRBJ1-2; D is unresolved. The CDR3 totals 15 residues. The V gene lost 4 bases and the J gene lost 8 bases, with 20 bases spanning the gap. In germline, CDR1 is SGHAT, CDR2 FQNNGV. The CDR3 region has the DNA TGTGCCAGCAGCTCCCTGATGGCAGTATCGGACGGCTACACCTTC. As protein: CASSSLMAVSDGYTF.

CDR3 DNA: TGTGCCAGCAGCTTAGATGATTTAAGGGGCACTGAAGCTTTCTTT. Translating gives CASSLDDLRGTEAFF. The rearrangement links TRBV11-2 to TRBJ1-1, with D possibly being TRBD1 (5 bases). This CDR3 spans 15 amino acids. Germline V CDR1 and CDR2: SGHAT, FQNNGV. Trimming removed 0 bases at V and 4 bases at J, with 12 bases between.

The chain combines TRBV7-8 with TRBJ1-2, with D perhaps matching TRBD1 (5 bases). The CDR3 contains 15 residues. Deletions cut 5 bases from V and 4 bases from J, with 17 bases between. Per germline, CDR1 SGHVS and CDR2 FQNEAQ. The CDR3 sequence: CASSPGPGPFYGYTF. CDR3 nucleotides: TGTGCCAGCAGCCCCGGACCGGGACCGTTCTATGGCTACACCTTC.

This clonotype appeared many times. This CDR3 is CAGSFTDTQYF. The DNA of the CDR3 is TGTGCCGGTTCGTTCACAGATACGCAGTATTTT. J is TRBJ2-3 and V is TRBV7-2; unclear D gene. The CDR3 length is 11 residues. Germline loops: CDR1 SGHTA, CDR2 FQGNSA. Trimming took off 11 bases at V and 2 bases at J, with 8 bases between the two ends.

This clonotype was picked up many times. The chain is built from TRBV5-1 and TRBJ2-7; no definite D call. The ends were cut back, 0 bases at V and 5 bases at J, with 18 bases in the middle. The germline V gene encodes CDR1 SGHRS and CDR2 YFSETQ. The CDR3 consists of 16 residues. The CDR3 DNA reads as TGCGCCAGCAGCTTGGGTGGCACCGCCGTCGTCCACGAGCAGTACTTC. Translating it yields CASSLGGTAVVHEQYF.